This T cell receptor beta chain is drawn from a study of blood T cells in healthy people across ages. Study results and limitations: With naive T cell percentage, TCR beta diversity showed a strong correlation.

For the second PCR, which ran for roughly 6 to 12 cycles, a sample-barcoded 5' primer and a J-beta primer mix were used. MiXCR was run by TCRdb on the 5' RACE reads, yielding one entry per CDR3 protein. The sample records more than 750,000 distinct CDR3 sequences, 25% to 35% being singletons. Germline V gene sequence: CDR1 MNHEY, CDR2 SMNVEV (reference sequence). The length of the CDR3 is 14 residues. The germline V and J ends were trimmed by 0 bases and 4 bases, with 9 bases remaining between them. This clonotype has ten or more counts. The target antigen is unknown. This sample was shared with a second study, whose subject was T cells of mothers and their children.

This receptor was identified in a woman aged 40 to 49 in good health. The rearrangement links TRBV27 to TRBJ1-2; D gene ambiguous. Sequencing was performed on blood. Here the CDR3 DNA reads TGTGCCAGCAGTTTATCTCGGACGGCCTATGGCTACACCTTC. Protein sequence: CASSLSRTAYGYTF.